This TCR beta chain was recorded in a study of CD8 T cells in Susac syndrome (dated by TCRdb to the late 2010s). For the study in its entirety: The study used repertoire sequencing to test whether antigen drove CD8+ T cell activation and differentiation in Susac syndrome. CD8+ T cell repertoire clonality was compared between around eleven healthy donors, approximately 14 Susac syndrome patients and approximately 16 multiple sclerosis patients.

The germline V gene (reference sequence) provides CDR1 GTSNPN and CDR2 SVGIG. The CDR3 measures 15 amino acids from cysteine to phenylalanine. CDR3 DNA only is kept here, 45 bases in frame from base 1. V and J lose 3 bases and 3 bases, and a span of 18 bases separates them. General findings and caveats noted by the study authors: The number of individuals in the TCR sequencing and HLA analysis was recognized as being relatively small.

A single count supports this clonotype. Its specific antigen is unknown. No much larger clone is present one base from it, and per-base qualities are unavailable. A single read constitutes weak evidence. RNA was extracted using the RNeasy kit, and about 0.45 to 1 microgram was reverse transcribed with random hexamers. The immunoSEQ multiplex PCR assay, covering 54 Vbeta and 13 Jbeta segments, was used to amplify TCR beta CDR3 regions. PCR amplification bias was corrected by using a synthetic template baseline for primer optimization and computational correction. The authors processed their data as follows. Reads were annotated to V, D and J genes per IMGT and analyzed with immunoSEQ Analyzer, keeping only productive sequences. Clonality was calculated as one minus the Shannon entropy normalized by log2 of the number of productive unique sequences. Public and private clones were assessed among the 100 most prevalent clones of each patient and control. A clone was defined as Susac-specific if it was absent from the healthy and MS cohorts, from over 1,000 published viral clones and from other ImmuneACCESS disease sequences. The public reads were reanalyzed by TCRdb: fastp trimming at Q25, MiXCR alignment, in-frame beta chains only. All rows with the same CDR3 protein become a single entry with the most common DNA and genes. The V and J calls come from TCRdb's annotation, not from the publication. The sample includes roughly 150,000 distinct CDR3 sequences, with about 94% observed a single time. Roughly 0.21% of the sample comes from the top ten.

High-throughput TCR beta sequencing profiled peripheral blood CD8+ and CD4+ T cells from healthy donors, Susac syndrome patients and multiple sclerosis patients. Multiple sclerosis controls were treatment-naive patients with stable or active relapsing-remitting disease fulfilling revised McDonald criteria. Bulk CD8+ and CD4+ T cells were purified by magnetic negative isolation, whereas CD8+ TEMRA cells were enriched by FACS. Blood was drawn into EDTA tubes, processed within 24 hours, and PBMCs were isolated by density gradient centrifugation. PBMCs intended for TCR sequencing were cryopreserved in liquid nitrogen and thawed later in a water bath at 37 degrees C. Purity of sorted or isolated CD4+, CD8+ and CD8+ TEMRA cells was at least 90%.

Recombination joined TRBV30 with TRBJ2-7; the D gene is perhaps TRBD1 or TRBD2, as each covers 5 bases. This TCR was recovered from a human donor with multiple sclerosis. Material for sequencing was CD8+ T cells from PBMCs. The DNA sequence is TGTGCCTGGAGCTTGTCCGGGACCGAATACTACGAGCAGTACTTC. Its protein is CAWSLSGTEYYEQYF.